The entry below describes one TCR beta chain. Antigen unknown. There are 15 residues in the CDR3. V dropped 5 bases and J dropped 3; count of bases not matched to a gene: 10. Germline CDR1 is SGHTA and CDR2 is FQGNSA. The record originates from a study of cytomegalovirus exposure and HLA in healthy donors. General observations from the study: Among TCR sequences, most were rare, though some public TCRs appeared in many donors.

13 Jbeta primers and 60 Vbeta primers were used for the PCR. Data came from immunoSEQ multiplex PCR; TCRdb stores just in-frame clones and leaves some out. The repertoire holds about 120,000 clones, with about 81% as singletons. V and J are TRBV7-2 and TRBJ2-7; 7 bases line up with TRBD2. The clonotype was recovered from a man in his forties in good health and CMV-seronegative. What was sequenced was PBMCs. CDR3 in amino acids: CASSVRASGGYEQYF. The CDR3 DNA follows: TGTGCCAGCAGCGTAAGGGCCTCGGGGGGCTACGAGCAGTACTTC. Variable domain in full (rest from reference TRBV7-2 and TRBJ2-7): GAGVSQSPSNKVTEKGKDVELRCDPISGHTALYWYRQSLGQGLEFLIYFQGNSAPDKSGLPSDRFSAERTGGSVSTLTIQRTQQEDSAVYLCASSVRASGGYEQYFGPGTRLTVT.